This T cell receptor (beta chain) was recorded in a study of a mutant IDH1 vaccine in newly diagnosed glioma. This CDR3 has 14 amino acids. Trimming pared 3 bases from V and 3 bases from J, leaving 8 bases between. Per germline, CDR1 MGHDK and CDR2 SYGVNS. Time point: week 35, safety follow-up. A single vaccine dose contained 300 ug of mutant IDH1 20-mer peptide, and topical imiquimod was used with it. The study gave patients eight vaccinations in weeks 1, 3, 5, 7, 11, 15, 19, 23. Profiled with immunoSEQ multiplex PCR; TCRdb holds only in-frame clones, not every one. The sample carries about 40,000 clones, 65% to 90% recorded once. This clone was picked up one time. What it recognizes is unknown.

The material sequenced was PBMCs, taken from a glioma patient whose treatment included an IDH1 peptide vaccine. The rearrangement uses TRBV25-1 and TRBJ1-4, with D possibly TRBD1 on 5 matching bases. The sequence came from a woman in her forties or fifties with glioma. DNA for the CDR3: TGTGCCAGCAGTGACAGGGTGGCTAATGAAAAACTGTTTTTT. Translation: CASSDRVANEKLFF.